A selection of T cell receptor beta chains follows, all from one sample in a study of T cells in Graves' hyperthyroidism and ophthalmopathy. TCRdb analysed the multiplex PCR reads with MiXCR anew, one entry per CDR3 protein. The sample has about 640,000 distinct CDR3 sequences; about a fifth are singletons. Sequencing was carried out using blood. These TCRs come from a man aged 25-45 years with Graves' ophthalmopathy. Each CDR3 is given with its conserved first and last residue. D genes are given only for firm matches. A clone size is listed for some rows: how often the clone was seen (once, few, many), or a class if it is expanded.

v_call: TRBV19
clone_size: .
d_call: .
j_call: TRBJ2-1
cdr3_nt: TGTGCCAGCGGGACGGACTCCTACAATGAGCAGTTCTTC
cdr3_aa: CASGTDSYNEQFF

v_call: TRBV9
clone_size: few
d_call: TRBD1
j_call: TRBJ1-2
cdr3_nt: TGTGCCAGCAGCCCTCACGCGGGACAGGGGGTCTATGGCTACACCTTC
cdr3_aa: CASSPHAGQGVYGYTF

v_call: TRBV18
clone_size: .
d_call: .
j_call: TRBJ1-1
cdr3_nt: TGTGCCAGCTCATACATCCGGGGTGCTGAAGCTTTCTTT
cdr3_aa: CASSYIRGAEAFF

v_call: TRBV12-5
clone_size: many
d_call: .
j_call: TRBJ2-3
cdr3_nt: TGTGCTAGTGGTTTCCAGGGAACTAGCACAGATACGCAGTATTTT
cdr3_aa: CASGFQGTSTDTQYF

v_call: TRBV9
clone_size: .
d_call: TRBD1
j_call: TRBJ1-2
cdr3_nt: TGTGCCAGCAGCGCGACAGGGCTCGGCTACACCTTC
cdr3_aa: CASSATGLGYTF

v_call: TRBV2
clone_size: many
d_call: TRBD2
j_call: TRBJ2-7
cdr3_nt: TGTGCCAGCGCGGGGACTAGCGGGACCTACGAGCAGTACTTC
cdr3_aa: CASAGTSGTYEQYF

v_call: TRBV6-5
clone_size: .
d_call: .
j_call: TRBJ2-3
cdr3_nt: TGTGCCAGCAGTTACTACTCTACCACAGATACGCAGTATTTT
cdr3_aa: CASSYYSTTDTQYF

v_call: TRBV10-3
clone_size: .
d_call: TRBD1
j_call: TRBJ1-5
cdr3_nt: TGTGCCATTGGGACAGGGGGGGGTCAGCCCCAGCATTTT
cdr3_aa: CAIGTGGGQPQHF

v_call: TRBV7-9
clone_size: .
d_call: .
j_call: TRBJ2-3
cdr3_nt: TGTGCCAGCAGCTTCCAGGGAGGCACAGATACGCAGTATTTT
cdr3_aa: CASSFQGGTDTQYF

v_call: TRBV5-4
clone_size: many
d_call: TRBD2
j_call: TRBJ2-1
cdr3_nt: TGTGCCAGCAGCTTACTAGCGGGAGGTCGCAATGAGCAGTTCTTC
cdr3_aa: CASSLLAGGRNEQFF

v_call: TRBV5-5
clone_size: many
d_call: .
j_call: TRBJ1-5
cdr3_nt: TGTGCCAGCAGCTTGAATCCGACACCCAATCAGCCCCAGCATTTT
cdr3_aa: CASSLNPTPNQPQHF

v_call: TRBV28
clone_size: many
d_call: TRBD1
j_call: TRBJ1-1
cdr3_nt: TGTGCCAGCATAAGGCTTTATACAGGGGGCCCTGAAGCTTTCTTT
cdr3_aa: CASIRLYTGGPEAFF

v_call: TRBV6-2/TRBV6-3
clone_size: .
d_call: TRBD1
j_call: TRBJ1-5
cdr3_nt: TGTGCCAGCAGCCCGAGGACAGGGGTTGCTCAGCCCCAGCATTTT
cdr3_aa: CASSPRTGVAQPQHF

v_call: TRBV6-1
clone_size: .
d_call: .
j_call: TRBJ2-1
cdr3_nt: TGTGCCAGCAGTGAGTCCCGGGCGGACTACAATGAGCAGTTCTTC
cdr3_aa: CASSESRADYNEQFF

v_call: TRBV5-1
clone_size: few
d_call: .
j_call: TRBJ1-4
cdr3_nt: TGCGCCAGCAGCTTGGGGTCCCATAATGAAAAACTGTTTTTT
cdr3_aa: CASSLGSHNEKLFF

v_call: TRBV4-2
clone_size: .
d_call: TRBD2
j_call: TRBJ2-1
cdr3_nt: TGTGCCAGCAGCCAAGATCCACTAGCGGGAGGGCCGAGTCAGGATGAGCAGTTCTTC
cdr3_aa: CASSQDPLAGGPSQDEQFF

v_call: TRBV18
clone_size: .
d_call: TRBD2
j_call: TRBJ2-1
cdr3_nt: TGTGCCAGCTCACCACCGGCGGGACTAGACAATGAGCAGTTCTTC
cdr3_aa: CASSPPAGLDNEQFF

v_call: TRBV5-1
clone_size: few
d_call: TRBD2
j_call: TRBJ2-7
cdr3_nt: TGCGCCAGCAAATTAGGACTAGCGGGGGACGAGCAGTACTTC
cdr3_aa: CASKLGLAGDEQYF

v_call: TRBV2
clone_size: few
d_call: .
j_call: TRBJ2-5
cdr3_nt: TGTGCCAGCAGTGAAGCGTCACTTACTAGAGGAGAGACCCAGTACTTC
cdr3_aa: CASSEASLTRGETQYF

v_call: TRBV12-3/TRBV12-4
clone_size: many
d_call: .
j_call: TRBJ2-2
cdr3_nt: TGTGCCAGCAGTTTCAGGGAGGACACCGGGGAGCTGTTTTTT
cdr3_aa: CASSFREDTGELFF

v_call: TRBV12-3/TRBV12-4
clone_size: few
d_call: .
j_call: TRBJ1-5
cdr3_nt: TGTGCCAGCAGTTTAGGGCAGGGGCCCCAGCATTTT
cdr3_aa: CASSLGQGPQHF

v_call: TRBV29-1
clone_size: few
d_call: TRBD2
j_call: TRBJ2-7
cdr3_nt: TGCAGCGTAGGGACTAGATGGTACGAGCAGTACTTC
cdr3_aa: CSVGTRWYEQYF